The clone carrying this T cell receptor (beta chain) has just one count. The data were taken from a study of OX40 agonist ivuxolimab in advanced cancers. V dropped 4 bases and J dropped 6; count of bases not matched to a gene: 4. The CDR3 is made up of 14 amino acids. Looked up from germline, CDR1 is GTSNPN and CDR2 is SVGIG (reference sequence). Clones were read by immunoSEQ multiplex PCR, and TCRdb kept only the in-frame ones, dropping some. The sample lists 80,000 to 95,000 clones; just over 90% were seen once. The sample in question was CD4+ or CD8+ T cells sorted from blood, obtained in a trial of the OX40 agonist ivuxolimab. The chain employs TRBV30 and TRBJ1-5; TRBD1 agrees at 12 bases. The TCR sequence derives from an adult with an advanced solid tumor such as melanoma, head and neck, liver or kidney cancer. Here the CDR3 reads CAWTGQGAGQPQHF. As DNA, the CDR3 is TGTGCCTGGACGGGACAGGGGGCAGGTCAGCCCCAGCATTTT.